This record looks at one T cell receptor beta chain sequence and its context. Antigen unknown. The germline V gene encodes CDR1 KGHSH and CDR2 LQKENI. The germline V and J ends were trimmed by 1 base and 7 bases, with 11 bases remaining between them. This CDR3 contains 14 residues. The sample comes from a study of cytomegalovirus exposure and HLA in healthy donors. Study observations and caveats: Donors were assumed by presence/absence analyses to have roughly uniform sequencing depth. For most TCR beta V segments, an earlier analysis put the productive rate at about 90% or about 30% of the time. TRBV6-2, TRBV6-3 and some other V segments were excluded as indistinguishable. Later examination showed HLA-associated TCR beta chains had greater clonal expansion than equally common others.

Primers included in the PCR were 60 Vbeta and 13 Jbeta primers. TCRdb's copy holds only in-frame clones and misses some; the assay was immunoSEQ multiplex PCR. The data show 74,000 or so clones, over 70% seen once. The sample comprised PBMCs. This clonotype was obtained from a man over 45 in good health and CMV-seropositive. The V and J genes are TRBV18 and TRBJ2-1, with D tentatively TRBD1 (6 bases). CDR3 coding DNA: TGTGCCAGCTCACCACGGGACATAGCTAATGAGCAGTTCTTC. It specifies CASSPRDIANEQFF.